The clone carrying this T cell receptor (beta chain) was seen many times. The sample comes from a study of blood T cells in healthy people across ages. The CDR3 is made up of 14 amino acids. CDR1 is ENHRY and CDR2 is SYGVKD in the germline V gene. The ends were cut back, 10 bases at V and 5 bases at J, with 21 bases in the middle. Alongside a J-beta primer mix, a sample-barcoded 5' primer served in a second PCR lasting about 7 to 12 cycles. TCRdb analysed the 5' RACE reads with MiXCR anew, one entry per CDR3 protein. The sample records some 670,000 distinct CDR3 sequences, 40% to 65% being singletons.

The sample consisted of blood. The receptor comes from a woman of 80 years or more in good health. The J gene is TRBJ2-7, the V gene TRBV10-3, with a possible D match to TRBD2 (8 bases). The CDR3 region is CATGQAGGVNEQYF. CDR3 in DNA: TGTGCCACCGGACAGGCGGGGGGTGTGAACGAGCAGTACTTC.